A selection of T cell receptor beta chains follows, all from one sample in a study of T cell responses to AZD1222 COVID-19 vaccine. Here immunoSEQ multiplex PCR was the method, and the copy in TCRdb shows in-frame clones only, minus some. This repertoire shows over 95,000 clones, 80% to 95% found once; its top ten account for over 3.5%. The sequenced sample was peripheral blood, obtained on day 0 of AZD1222 vaccination. The receptors derive from an adult in good health. The CDR3 runs from the conserved cysteine through the conserved F or W. A D gene is named only where the DNA matches it firmly. The size of a clone is reported for some rows only, either as once, few or many, or as a class for expanded clones.

clone size | J gene | V gene | D gene | CDR3 DNA | CDR3 protein
- | TRBJ2-1 | TRBV10-2 | TRBD2 | TGCGCCAGCAGCCTCACTAGCGGGTTCTACAATGAGCAGTTCTTC | CASSLTSGFYNEQFF
- | TRBJ1-5 | TRBV28 | - | TGTGCCAGCACCCTTGGGGGGGTTATTAGCAATCAGCCCCAGCATTTT | CASTLGGVISNQPQHF
- | TRBJ2-1 | TRBV19 | - | TGTGCCAGTAGTATACGTCAAATTCGGTCCTACAATGAGCAGTTCTTC | CASSIRQIRSYNEQFF
- | TRBJ2-1 | TRBV11-3 | TRBD1 | TGTGCCAGCAGCTTAGGGATGGGACAGGTATTCAATGAGCAGTTCTTC | CASSLGMGQVFNEQFF
- | TRBJ2-7 | TRBV5-1 | - | TGCGCCAGCAGTAAGGACTACGAGCAGTACTTC | CASSKDYEQYF
- | TRBJ2-2 | TRBV30 | TRBD2 | TGTGCCTGGAGTGTACCGGGGGGAGGGACCGGGGAGCTGTTTTTT | CAWSVPGGGTGELFF
once | TRBJ1-1 | TRBV11-2 | - | TGTGCCAGCAGCTTAGCAGCAACTAGGACTGAAGCTTTCTTT | CASSLAATRTEAFF
- | TRBJ2-7 | TRBV7-2 | - | TGTGCCAGCAGCCACACCTACGAGCAGTACTTC | CASSHTYEQYF
- | TRBJ2-3 | TRBV7-3 | - | TGTGCCAGCAGCCCCCGGCGGACGCCGACAGATACGCAGTATTTT | CASSPRRTPTDTQYF
- | TRBJ1-3 | TRBV11-3 | TRBD1 | TGTGCCAGCAGCGAAGGAACGACAGGGGGGGGAAACACCATATATTTT | CASSEGTTGGGNTIYF
- | TRBJ2-3 | TRBV6-2/TRBV6-3 | TRBD1 | TGTGCCAGCAGTTACGTGGCAGGGGGCCCAGATACGCAGTATTTT | CASSYVAGGPDTQYF
- | TRBJ2-7 | TRBV27 | TRBD1 | TGTGCCAGCAGCCCTGGACAGGTATTCTACGAGCAGTACTTC | CASSPGQVFYEQYF
- | TRBJ2-5 | TRBV15 | TRBD1 | TGTGCCACCAGCAGAGGGGACAGTAAAGAGACCCAGTACTTC | CATSRGDSKETQYF
- | TRBJ1-2 | TRBV6-2/TRBV6-3 | TRBD1 | TGTGCCAGCAGTTACGGACAGGGTTTGGGTGGCTACACCTTC | CASSYGQGLGGYTF
- | TRBJ2-3 | TRBV7-6 | TRBD2 | TGTGCCAGCAGCTACCGACCTGGGACTAGCGGGGGGACAGATACGCAGTATTTT | CASSYRPGTSGGTDTQYF
- | TRBJ2-7 | TRBV14 | - | TGTGCCAGCAGCCGTAGCCGGGACGGGACCTACGAGCAGTACTTC | CASSRSRDGTYEQYF
- | TRBJ2-5 | TRBV6-2/TRBV6-3 | - | TGTGCCAGCAGTTATTCAGGGTCCCGAGTGGAGGACCAGTACTTC | CASSYSGSRVEDQYF
once | TRBJ2-2 | TRBV7-9 | TRBD1 | TGTGCCAGCAGCCGACCGGGACAGGGGGCGTCGAACACCGGGGAGCTGTTTTTT | CASSRPGQGASNTGELFF
- | TRBJ2-7 | TRBV18 | - | TGTGCCAGCTCACGCGGGCGAGGGGGCTACGAGCAGTACTTC | CASSRGRGGYEQYF
- | TRBJ2-3 | TRBV10-3 | - | TGTGCCATCAGTGAGTTTACTACTAGCACAGATACGCAGTATTTT | CAISEFTTSTDTQYF
- | TRBJ1-3 | TRBV5-1 | TRBD1 | TGCGCCAGCAGCTTGGACAGGGGGCCTGGAAACACCATATATTTT | CASSLDRGPGNTIYF
- | TRBJ2-7 | TRBV3-1/TRBV3-2 | - | TGTGCCAGCAGCCGACAACGAAACCCCCTTAGTTGGTACGAGCAGTACTTC | CASSRQRNPLSWYEQYF
- | TRBJ1-2 | TRBV27 | - | TGTGCCAGCAGTTTAAGGAGCCTTTCGGGCTACACCTTC | CASSLRSLSGYTF
- | TRBJ2-7 | TRBV7-9 | - | TGTGCCAGCAGCTTAGCAGGGGCTCCGACTTACGAGCAGTACTTC | CASSLAGAPTYEQYF
once | TRBJ2-1 | TRBV29-1 | TRBD1 | TGCAGCGTTGTGGACAGGGGGTATGAGCAGTTCTTC | CSVVDRGYEQFF
- | TRBJ2-1 | TRBV5-4 | TRBD2 | TGTGCCAGCAGCGGGACTAGCGGGGGGATGAGCTCCTACAATGAGCAGTTCTTC | CASSGTSGGMSSYNEQFF
once | TRBJ1-5 | TRBV24-1 | - | TGTGCCACCAGTGATCGAGGAGGGAGCAATCAGCCCCAGCATTTT | CATSDRGGSNQPQHF
once | TRBJ2-7 | TRBV5-1 | TRBD1 | TGCGCCAGCAGCCTGTTGGGACAGGGGGCTTACGAGCAGTACTTC | CASSLLGQGAYEQYF
- | TRBJ1-1 | TRBV27 | - | TGTGCCAGCAAAGGATGGGGACAGAACACTGAAGCTTTCTTT | CASKGWGQNTEAFF
- | TRBJ2-2 | TRBV24-1 | TRBD1 | TGTGCCACCAAAGGACAGGGAGGACCCGGGGAGCTGTTTTTT | CATKGQGGPGELFF
- | TRBJ2-3 | TRBV3-1/TRBV3-2 | TRBD1 | TGTGCCAGCAGCCAAGATTTTAGACAGGGGGGCACAGATACGCAGTATTTT | CASSQDFRQGGTDTQYF
once | TRBJ1-1 | TRBV11-2 | - | TGTGCCAGCAGCTCGGGGTGGATCATGAACACTGAAGCTTTCTTT | CASSSGWIMNTEAFF
- | TRBJ1-1 | TRBV18 | - | TGTGCCAGCTCACTAGTGAACACTGAAGCTTTCTTT | CASSLVNTEAFF
- | TRBJ1-1 | TRBV14 | TRBD1 | TGTGCCAGCAGCCAAGATGGGTGGGGACAGGGGATGAACACTGAAGCTTTCTTT | CASSQDGWGQGMNTEAFF
- | TRBJ2-4 | TRBV19 | TRBD2 | TGTGCCAGTAGTATAGGACAGATCCGGGGGGGACGGGCCAAAAACATTCAGTACTTC | CASSIGQIRGGRAKNIQYF
- | TRBJ2-7 | TRBV6-1 | TRBD2 | TGTGCCAGCCAAGCGGGGTTCGAGCAGTACTTC | CASQAGFEQYF
- | TRBJ1-5 | TRBV5-6 | - | TGTGCCAGCAGCGTGACGAATCAGCCCCAGCATTTT | CASSVTNQPQHF
- | TRBJ1-2 | TRBV14 | - | TGTGCCAGCAGCCAAGATTGGCAGGCCTTCGAAGGCTACACCTTC | CASSQDWQAFEGYTF
- | TRBJ1-6 | TRBV14 | - | TGTGCCAGCAGCCAGTTCCCCCCACGCCAGAGCTCCTATAATTCACCCCTCCACTTT | CASSQFPPRQSSYNSPLHF
- | TRBJ2-2 | TRBV5-6 | - | TGTGCCAGCAGCTGGGGGCGTAGGGTAAACACCGGGGAGCTGTTTTTT | CASSWGRRVNTGELFF
- | TRBJ2-5 | TRBV10-1 | - | TGCGCCAGCCTGGAAGGGTGGGAGACCCAGTACTTC | CASLEGWETQYF
- | TRBJ1-2 | TRBV28 | - | TGTGCCAGCACCACAGGCCCCGGACTTAATGTGGGTTTTTACACCTTC | CASTTGPGLNVGFYTF
- | TRBJ1-5 | TRBV16 | - | TGTGCCAGCAGCCAATTGAGGGATCAGCCCCAGCATTTT | CASSQLRDQPQHF
- | TRBJ1-2 | TRBV4-3 | TRBD1 | TGCGCCAGCAGCCAAGATGTTCCGGGACAGGGGCACGGCTACACCTTC | CASSQDVPGQGHGYTF
- | TRBJ2-7 | TRBV2 | TRBD1 | TGTGCCAGCAGAAAACAGGGGCTCAACGAGCAGTACTTC | CASRKQGLNEQYF
- | TRBJ1-5 | TRBV6-2/TRBV6-3 | - | TGTGCCAGCAGTTACTCACAGATCCGGCTTCTTTATAGCAATCAGCCCCAGCATTTT | CASSYSQIRLLYSNQPQHF
- | TRBJ1-5 | TRBV28 | - | TGTGCCAGCAGTCCCGGCCCTATTAATCGACCCCAGCATTTT | CASSPGPINRPQHF
- | TRBJ2-3 | TRBV4-2 | TRBD2 | TGTGCCAGCAGCGAAGGACTAGCAAGCACAGATACGCAGTATTTT | CASSEGLASTDTQYF
- | TRBJ1-3 | TRBV19 | TRBD1 | TGTGCCAGTAGTCCGGGACAGGGGAAATCTGGAAACACCATATATTTT | CASSPGQGKSGNTIYF
- | TRBJ1-2 | TRBV7-2 | - | TGTGCCAGCAGCTTGGGGACATCGAGCTATGGCTACACCTTC | CASSLGTSSYGYTF
- | TRBJ2-3 | TRBV7-6 | TRBD2 | TGTGCCAGCAGCTTAGGAGCGGGGGGCAGCACAGATACGCAGTATTTT | CASSLGAGGSTDTQYF
once | TRBJ2-1 | TRBV30 | TRBD2 | TGTGCCTGGAGTGCCCGGGGGGGCCTCTACAATGAGCAGTTCTTC | CAWSARGGLYNEQFF